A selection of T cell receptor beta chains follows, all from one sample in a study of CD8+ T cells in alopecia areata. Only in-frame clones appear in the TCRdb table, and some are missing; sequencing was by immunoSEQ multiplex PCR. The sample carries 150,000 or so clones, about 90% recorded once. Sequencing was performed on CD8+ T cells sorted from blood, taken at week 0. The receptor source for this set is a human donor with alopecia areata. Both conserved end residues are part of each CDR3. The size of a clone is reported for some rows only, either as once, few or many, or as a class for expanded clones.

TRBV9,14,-,CASSVSTGSGELFF
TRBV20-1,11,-,CSATGSGELFF
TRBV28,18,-,CASSFARKTGETDTEAFF
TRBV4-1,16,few,CASSQEFGQVNTEAFF
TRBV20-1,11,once,CNDGPTYEQYF
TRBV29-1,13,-,CSVEIRARNEQYF
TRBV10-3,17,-,CAISEPPRDRPSQEQFF
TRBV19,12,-,CATGTGFREQYF
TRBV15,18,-,CATSRDGTAINSNQPQHF
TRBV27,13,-,CASTDGTLGTQYF
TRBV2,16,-,CASSATLTGLNTEAFF
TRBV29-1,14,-,CSVVVGGGTDTQYF
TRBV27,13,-,CASSLSGAGELFF
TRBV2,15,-,CASSVDRGANQPQHF
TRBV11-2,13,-,CASSSGSGYGYTF
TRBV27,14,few,CASSKGYSNQPQHF
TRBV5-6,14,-,CASSFELVPGELFF
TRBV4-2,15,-,CASSHRRRGQETQYF
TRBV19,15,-,CASSITRDTDYEQYF
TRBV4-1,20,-,CASSQDDYSWVSISTDTQYF
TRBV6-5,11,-,CASSSSGTQFF
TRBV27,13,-,CASSLAHRDEQYF
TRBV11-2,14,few,CASSPTQGNYEQYF
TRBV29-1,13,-,CSVDSSNTGELFF
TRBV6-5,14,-,CASSSQGEVTEAFF
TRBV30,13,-,CAWRGPDGYEQYF
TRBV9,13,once,CASTDGSYNEQFF
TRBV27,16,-,CASSLGLDRGTGELFF
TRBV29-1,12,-,CSVENSHNEQFF
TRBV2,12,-,CASEGKTTEAFF
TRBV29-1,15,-,CSAGAGQGYFYEQYF
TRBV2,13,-,CASSESQRETQYF
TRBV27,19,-,CASSLYRHQTASGANVLTF
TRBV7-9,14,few,CASSLAGTYNEQFF
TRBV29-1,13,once,CSVESRDSYEQYF
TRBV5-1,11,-,CASSLYNEQFF
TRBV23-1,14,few,CASSHLDHYNEQFF
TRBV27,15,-,CASSLMGGAQETQYF
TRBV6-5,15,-,CASLSGTSVSDTQYF
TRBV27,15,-,CASGTSGINTGELFF
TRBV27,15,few,CASSLSPGGRNIQYF
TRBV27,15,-,CASSLSGQLNTEAFF
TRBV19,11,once,CASIGGNEQYF
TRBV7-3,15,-,CASSLVGSAQETQYF
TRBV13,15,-,CATTTSGGSYNEQFF
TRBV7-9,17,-,CASSHPGVSSHTDTQYF
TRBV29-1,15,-,CSVELESRTYNEQFF
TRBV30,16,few,CAWSVSAGSLYNEQFF